The TCR beta chain described here comes from a study of blood T cell repertoires in COVID-19. Original data processing: Reference gene primer amplification gave nucleated cell count estimates. Profiling relied on immunoSEQ multiplex PCR, and the TCRdb table lists in-frame clones only, not all of them. The V and J calls and clone size come from that table; D and trimming were worked out from the DNA. The sample includes about 150,000 clones, 65% to 85% of them seen just once. Germline loops: CDR1 KGHSH, CDR2 LQKENI. V was pared by 1 base and J by 4 bases, with 16 bases between. The CDR3 extends over 17 amino acids.

This receptor was obtained from a young man with COVID-19, enrolled during active disease. The material sequenced was peripheral blood. The chain joins TRBV18 to TRBJ2-2; D perhaps matches TRBD1 (6 bases). This CDR3 is CASSPLSGAVVTGELFF. CDR3 nucleotides: TGTGCCAGCTCACCACTTTCAGGGGCTGTGGTCACCGGGGAGCTGTTTTTT. Looking up the rest from reference TRBV18 and TRBJ2-2 gives the full variable domain: NAGVMQNPRHLVRRRGQEARLRCSPMKGHSHVYWYRQLPEEGLKFMVYLQKENIIDESGMPKERFSAEFPKEGPSILRIQQVVRGDSAAYFCASSPLSGAVVTGELFFGEGSRLTVL.